The sequence of this T cell receptor beta chain was determined in a study of siplizumab effects on memory and regulatory T cells. V was trimmed by 3 bases and J by 0 bases, leaving 9 bases between them. CDR1 is MDHEN, CDR2 SYDVKM, per germline. The length of the CDR3 is 15 residues. Some clones are missing from TCRdb's copy, which holds only in-frame ones; the method was immunoSEQ multiplex PCR. The table records about 120,000 clones, 85% to 95% of them present only once. This receptor was identified in a human donor in good health. The sample taken for sequencing was non-Treg CD4+ T cells sorted from blood. The chain recombines TRBV28 with TRBJ2-1, with D unresolved. CDR3 nucleotides: TGTGCCAGCAGTTTGATCAGTAGCTCCTACAATGAGCAGTTCTTC. This encodes CASSLISSSYNEQFF.